This T cell receptor (beta chain) originates from a study of T cell repertoires in cytomegalovirus infection. Turning to the study itself: Carrying CMV and the relevant HLA type showed in public TCR beta signatures.

Findings and caveats of the study: Summed frequency of public TCR beta families distinguished CMV carriers with the relevant HLA. CMV-specific TCR beta clonotypes restricted by HLA-C were the ones dominating the ex vivo response.

In regard to this clonotype: The antigen remains unidentified.

TCRdb re-derived calls from the reads in MiXCR, one entry per CDR3 protein. The sample consists of hundreds of thousands of distinct CDR3 sequences, under 40% of them appearing once. V was trimmed by 0 bases and J by 4 bases, leaving 16 bases between them. The CDR3 extends over 16 amino acids. The germline V gene encodes CDR1 DFQATT and CDR2 SNEGSKA (reference sequence). This chain uses TRBV20-1 with TRBJ2-1, with D possibly matching TRBD1 (6 bases). Sequencing used PBMCs. The TCR comes from a human donor in good health (CMV status not recorded). Some clones in this sample may be carry-over from other donors' samples. As DNA, the CDR3 is TGCAGTGCTAGAGACCTCGAAGCAGGGGAGTACAATGAGCAGTTCTTC. Its translation: CSARDLEAGEYNEQFF.